A single sample is the source of the 16 T cell receptor beta chains below, sequenced in a study of molecular identifiers for immune sequencing clone quantification. TCRdb redid the calling of the PCR reads with MiXCR, one entry per CDR3 protein. The sample has approximately 680,000 distinct CDR3 sequences, about 25% seen once. The sequenced sample was naive CD8+ T cells from blood, with Jurkat cell RNA spiked in. Subset in this sample: FACS-sorted CD8+CD4-CCR7+CD45RA+ naive T cells. The receptors shown here come from a human donor in good health. Some libraries in this study had Jurkat cell RNA spiked in.

As regards this clonotype: This may be a read error, as it is one base from a much larger clone. V gene TRBV5-1 combines with J gene TRBJ2-3; D is possibly TRBD2 (6 bases). The CDR3 covers 16 residues. V was trimmed by 4 bases and J by 4 bases, leaving 19 bases between them. The germline V gene has CDR1 SGHRS and CDR2 YFSETQ. The CDR3 loop is CASSGEGGEFADTQYF. The CDR3 DNA follows: TGCGCCAGCAGCGGCGAAGGCGGGGAGTTCGCAGATACGCAGTATTTT. The full variable domain, rest sourced from reference TRBV5-1 and TRBJ2-3, is KAGVTQTPRYLIKTRGQQVTLSCSPISGHRSVSWYQQTPGQGLQFLFEYFSETQRNKGNFPGRFSGRQFSNSRSEMNVSTLELGDSALYLCASSGEGGEFADTQYFGPGTRLTVL.

The V and J genes are TRBV12-3 or TRBV12-4 and TRBJ1-5, with 9 bases matching TRBD1. The CDR3 is 14 residues long. With V trimmed by 6 bases and J by 5 bases, 5 bases remained unmatched. The CDR3 loop reads CASSPRQGDQPQHF. CDR3 bases: TGTGCCAGCAGCCCCAGACAGGGGGATCAGCCCCAGCATTTT.

The chain links TRBV27 to TRBJ1-5; D is undetermined. There are 12 residues in the CDR3. Germline CDR1 reads MNHEY; CDR2 reads SMNVEV (reference sequence). V shed 5 bases and J shed 4 bases, with 6 bases lying between them. The DNA of the CDR3 is TGTGCCAGCAGTAATCAAAATCAGCCCCAGCATTTT. Amino acid sequence: CASSNQNQPQHF.

The table lists this clonotype with many counts. The J gene is TRBJ2-2, the V gene TRBV29-1, with TRBD1 identical over 8 bases. Germline loops: CDR1 SQVTM, CDR2 ANQGSEA. CDR3 size: 14 residues. The V gene end was trimmed by 5 bases and the J gene end by 6 bases; junction bases not matched to a gene: 8. CDR3: CSVTGGLLSGELFF. CDR3 DNA: TGCAGCGTTACAGGGGGACTGCTCTCCGGGGAGCTGTTTTTT.

This clonotype was counted between two and nine times. CDR3 sequence (DNA): TGTGCCAGTAGTATATTTGGGACTCGAGAGACCCAGTACTTC. This translates into CASSIFGTRETQYF. The chain links TRBV19 to TRBJ2-5; a weak D match, TRBD2 (6 bases). The V gene lost 2 bases and the J gene lost 4 bases, with 11 bases spanning the gap. CDR1 and CDR2 from the germline V gene are LNHDA and SQIVND (reference sequence). This CDR3 has 14 amino acids.

This clonotype turned up a few times. Written as DNA, the CDR3 is TGCGCCAGCAGCCAAGGTGCGGCACTTCAAGAAAAACTGTTTTTT. It specifies CASSQGAALQEKLFF. The rearrangement uses TRBV4-1 and TRBJ1-4; D is unresolved. V lost 1 base to trimming and J lost 8 bases, with 14 bases between them. Germline loops: CDR1 MGHRA, CDR2 YSYEKL. CDR3 size: 15 residues.

Comment on this clonotype: This clone may be a read error of a much larger clone one base away. The chain combines TRBV28 with TRBJ2-5, with 14 nucleotides matching TRBD2. Germline CDR1 and CDR2: MDHEN and SYDVKM. V was clipped by 4 bases and J by 4 bases; unmatched bases: 5. The CDR3 is 16 amino acids. CDR3 region: CASSYPGLAGVETQYF. As DNA, the CDR3 is TGTGCCAGCAGTTATCCGGGACTAGCGGGAGTAGAGACCCAGTACTTC.

This clonotype has a count of ten or more. The rearrangement uses TRBV28 and TRBJ1-6, with 7 bases fitting TRBD1. V dropped 7 bases and J dropped 0; count of bases not matched to a gene: 6. This CDR3 is 16 amino acids long. Germline CDR1 reads MDHEN; CDR2 reads SYDVKM. The CDR3 loop is CASIRDRVSYNSPLHF. The CDR3 coding sequence is TGTGCCAGCATCAGAGACAGGGTCTCCTATAATTCACCCCTCCACTTT. Drawing the rest from reference TRBV28 and TRBJ1-6, the complete variable domain is DVKVTQSSRYLVKRTGEKVFLECVQDMDHENMFWYRQDPGLGLRLIYFSYDVKMKEKGDIPEGYSVSREKKERFSLILESASTNQTSMYLCASIRDRVSYNSPLHFGNGTRLTVT.

As regards this clonotype: Since a much larger clone is just one base distant, this may be a read error. This chain links TRBV4-2 with TRBJ2-3; 10 bases line up with TRBD2. Germline lookup yields CDR1 LGHNA and CDR2 YNFKEQ. The CDR3 has 18 residues. CDR3 loop: CASSPWTSGPRSTYTQYF. The CDR3 nucleotides are TGTGCCAGCAGCCCCTGGACTAGCGGCCCAAGGAGCACATATACGCAGTATTTT.

The V gene is TRBV4-3, the J gene TRBJ2-7; weak D call: TRBD1 (6 bases). Between the trimmed V and J ends, which lost 3 bases and 4 bases, there was a span of 22 bases. The CDR3 runs to 17 residues. CDR1 is LGHNA, CDR2 YSLEER, per germline. The CDR3 sequence is CASSQARTGITEYEQYF. DNA for the CDR3: TGCGCCAGCAGCCAGGCGAGAACAGGGATTACAGAATACGAGCAGTACTTC.

This clonotype has only a few counts. The V call is TRBV5-1, the J call TRBJ2-7, with D tentatively TRBD2 (7 bases). In germline, CDR1 is SGHRS, CDR2 YFSETQ. The CDR3 consists of 16 residues. V was cut by 0 bases and J by 0 bases, with 13 bases left in between. As DNA, the CDR3 is TGCGCCAGCAGCTTGGCTGAGGGGGGGAGCTCCTACGAGCAGTACTTC. Translation gives CASSLAEGGSSYEQYF.

The chain joins TRBV19 to TRBJ2-7, with D possibly matching TRBD1 (6 bases). The CDR3 spans 14 residues. The germline CDR1 and CDR2 sequences are LNHDA and SQIVND (reference sequence). The V end lost 3 bases, the J end lost 0 bases, and 9 bases lay between the germline ends. CDR3 loop: CASSIQGSSYEQYF. CDR3 sequence (DNA): TGTGCCAGTAGTATCCAGGGGAGCTCCTACGAGCAGTACTTC. Looking up the rest from reference TRBV19 and TRBJ2-7 gives the full variable domain: DGGITQSPKYLFRKEGQNVTLSCEQNLNHDAMYWYRQDPGQGLRLIYYSQIVNDFQKGDIAEGYSVSREKKESFPLTVTSAQKNPTAFYLCASSIQGSSYEQYFGPGTRLTVT.

The rearrangement uses TRBV19 and TRBJ2-2, with 9 bases that match TRBD1. Germline CDR1 LNHDA, CDR2 SQIVND (reference sequence). V shed 7 bases, J shed 5 bases, and the junction held 8 bases outside the gene matches. This CDR3 has 15 residues. CDR3 sequence (DNA): TGTGCCAGTACACAGGGGGCGCCGTGGACCGGGGAGCTGTTTTTT. As protein: CASTQGAPWTGELFF.

This clonotype was seen many times. The chain combines TRBV5-6 with TRBJ2-3, with 11 bases matching TRBD2. The V gene end was trimmed by 0 bases and the J gene end by 5 bases; junction bases not matched to a gene: 5. CDR1 and CDR2 from the germline V gene are SGHDT and YYEEEE. This CDR3 has 16 residues. The CDR3 DNA reads TGTGCCAGCAGCTTGGAACTAGCGGGAGTACGAGATACGCAGTATTTT. Amino acids: CASSLELAGVRDTQYF.

The V and J genes are TRBV9 and TRBJ2-3; the match to TRBD2 covers 8 bases. CDR3 length: 15 amino acids. From germline, CDR1 is SGDLS and CDR2 YYNGEE. Losses at the gene ends were 3 bases for V and 5 bases for J; bases not matched to a gene: 8. The CDR3 DNA sequence: TGTGCCAGCAGCGGGGGAGTAGCGGGAAGAGATACGCAGTATTTT. Its translation: CASSGGVAGRDTQYF.

This clonotype was recorded at least ten times. The genes are TRBV7-9 and TRBJ2-7, with 8 bases aligning to TRBD1. Per germline, CDR1 SEHNR and CDR2 FQNEAQ (reference sequence). The CDR3 contains 15 residues. Losses at the gene ends were 0 bases for V and 5 bases for J; bases not matched to a gene: 6. The chain's CDR3 is CASSLAGTGLHEQYF. The CDR3 DNA follows: TGTGCCAGCAGCTTAGCCGGGACAGGACTGCACGAGCAGTACTTC.